Detailed here is one TCR beta chain. The trim removed 7 bases at V and 0 bases at J, leaving 7 bases unmatched. This CDR3 has 15 residues. In germline, CDR1 is MNHEY, CDR2 SVGAGI. Enrolled during active infection, Seattle patients were then followed longitudinally. The data originate from a study of blood T cell repertoires in COVID-19. Overall study context: Acute and convalescent COVID-19 specimens originated in the United States, Italy and Spain. The analysed material was cDNA or gDNA that came from T cells, B-cell-depleted T cells, or PBMCs.

Original analysis: Nucleated cell number was recorded as an estimate derived from reference gene primer amplification. The repertoire was sequenced with immunoSEQ multiplex PCR; TCRdb's copy has only in-frame clones and lacks some. The DNA gave D and trimming, while V, J and clone size come from that table. Of approximately 240,000 clones listed, around 90% were seen once; the top ten hold approximately 0.8%. This receptor was obtained from a man aged 25-45 years with COVID-19, enrolled during active disease. The V call is TRBV6-5, the J call TRBJ1-1; TRBD1 matches 8 bases. Material: peripheral blood. The CDR3 DNA sequence: TGTGCCAGCACCATGACAGGGGCCGTGAACACTGAAGCTTTCTTT. The encoded protein is CASTMTGAVNTEAFF.